This passage covers 20 T cell receptor beta chains from one sample sequenced in a study of PD-1 blockade in mismatch repair-deficient tumors. TCRdb keeps only in-frame clones here, not all; method: immunoSEQ multiplex PCR. The profile covers tens of thousands of clones, with about 81% appearing a single time and approximately 3% taken by the ten largest. The source material was PBMCs, sampled before pembrolizumab treatment. Source of these receptors: an adult with mismatch repair-deficient cancer.

The CDR3 region is CASSLLDMNTEAFF. CDR3 sequence (DNA): TGTGCCAGCAGCCTCCTGGACATGAACACTGAAGCTTTCTTT. The V and J genes are TRBV27 and TRBJ1-1; a weak D match, TRBD1 (5 bases). CDR3 size: 14 residues. The V end was cut by 6 bases, the J end by 0 bases, with 11 bases between. CDR1 and CDR2 (germline): MNHEY, SMNVEV (reference sequence).

A single count supports this clone. The chain recombines TRBV27 with TRBJ1-6; D may be TRBD1 (6 bases). Germline assignment: CDR1 MNHEY and CDR2 SMNVEV (reference sequence). The CDR3 consists of 16 residues. Trimming removed 1 base at V and 10 bases at J, with 17 bases between. The CDR3 is CASSLYSPSGVSPLHF. In nucleotides, the CDR3 is TGTGCCAGCAGTTTATATAGTCCCTCAGGGGTCTCACCCCTCCACTTT.

The chain carries TRBV9 and TRBJ1-1; 7 nucleotides match TRBD1. J was trimmed by 4 bases and V by 4 bases; bases with no gene match: 4. Germline V CDR1 and CDR2: SGDLS, YYNGEE. CDR3 length: 13 amino acids. The CDR3 bases are TGTGCCAGCAGCTTCGCAGGGGGCACTGAAGCTTTCTTT. Amino acids: CASSFAGGTEAFF. Variable domain in full (rest from reference TRBV9 and TRBJ1-1): DSGVTQTPKHLITATGQRVTLRCSPRSGDLSVYWYQQSLDQGLQFLIQYYNGEERAKGNILERFSAQQFPDLHSELNLSSLELGDSALYFCASSFAGGTEAFFGQGTRLTVV.

The V and J genes are TRBV5-4 and TRBJ2-1, with 7 positions matching TRBD1. The germline V gene has CDR1 SGHNT and CDR2 YYREEE (reference sequence). CDR3 length equals 14 residues. The junction had 6 bases not matched to a gene; V was cut back by 4 bases and J by 5 bases. For the CDR3, the DNA is TGTGCCAGCAGCGGGGCAGGGGGAGACAATGAGCAGTTCTTC. Protein: CASSGAGGDNEQFF.

This chain uses TRBV4-1 with TRBJ1-5; 8 nucleotides agree with TRBD1. CDR1 is MGHRA and CDR2 is YSYEKL in the germline V gene. V trimming: 4 bases; J trimming: 7 bases; junction bases outside the gene matches: 12. The CDR3 contains 16 residues. As DNA, the CDR3 is TGCGCCAGCAGCCGAAGGACAGGGCCGGACGGCCAGCCCCAGCATTTT. Protein: CASSRRTGPDGQPQHF.

This clone was picked up a small number of times. The CDR3 sequence: CASSHRDESDQPQHF. The CDR3 nucleotides are TGTGCCAGCTCACACAGGGACGAAAGCGATCAGCCCCAGCATTTT. This chain connects TRBV18 to TRBJ1-5, with D maybe TRBD1 (6 bases). Germline assignment: CDR1 KGHSH and CDR2 LQKENI. The CDR3 is made up of 15 amino acids. The germline V and J ends were trimmed by 4 bases and 5 bases, with 15 bases remaining between them.

This rearrangement joins TRBV7-9 to TRBJ1-5; D is undetermined. CDR1 and CDR2 (germline): SEHNR, FQNEAQ (reference sequence). The germline V and J ends were trimmed by 1 base and 0 bases, with 7 bases remaining between them. CDR3 size: 15 residues. CDR3 loop: CASSLDQISNQPQHF. The CDR3 DNA sequence: TGTGCCAGCAGCTTAGACCAGATTAGCAATCAGCCCCAGCATTTT.

The chain combines TRBV6-1 with TRBJ2-7, with 9 bases that match TRBD1. The V gene end was trimmed by 8 bases and the J gene end by 6 bases; junction bases not matched to a gene: 11. Germline V lookup: CDR1 MNHNS, CDR2 SASEGT. The CDR3 runs 14 residues. The CDR3 DNA reads as TGTGCCAGCCAATCACTAGGGACAGGGAGCGAGCAGTACTTC. Encoded protein: CASQSLGTGSEQYF.

DNA for the CDR3: TGTGCCAGCAGCTTAGTCCAAGTCAGGGCCGGGGAGCTGTTTTTT. This sequence encodes CASSLVQVRAGELFF. This chain connects TRBV7-9 to TRBJ2-2; D might be TRBD1 (5 bases). The CDR3 totals 15 residues. Trimming cost V 1 base and J 6 bases, with 12 bases left between them. The germline gives CDR1 SEHNR, CDR2 FQNEAQ (reference sequence).

The V and J genes are TRBV5-1 and TRBJ2-7; tentative D call: TRBD1 (6 bases). The CDR3 contains 16 residues. Germline loops: CDR1 SGHRS, CDR2 YFSETQ. Trimming stripped 2 bases from V and 0 bases from J, with 15 bases between. The CDR3 protein is CASSFNTGFGSYEQYF. The DNA for the CDR3 is TGCGCCAGCAGCTTCAACACAGGGTTTGGCTCCTACGAGCAGTACTTC.

The chain recombines TRBV6-1 with TRBJ1-2; D not certain. Trimming pared 3 bases from V and 8 bases from J, leaving 10 bases between. The CDR3 covers 12 residues. The germline V gene has CDR1 MNHNS and CDR2 SASEGT. The chain's CDR3 is CASSDTGIGYTF. For the CDR3, the DNA is TGTGCCAGCAGTGATACGGGGATCGGCTACACCTTC.

The genes are TRBV9 and TRBJ1-1; TRBD1 matches at 11 bases. J lost 4 bases, V lost 4 bases, and 12 bases had no gene match. The CDR3 consists of 17 residues. Germline-derived CDR1 and CDR2 are SGDLS and YYNGEE. The DNA for the CDR3 is TGTGCCAGCAGCCGTGGGACAGGGGGTTCTAGTGCCACTGAAGCTTTCTTT. This gives the protein CASSRGTGGSSATEAFF. Drawing the rest from reference TRBV9 and TRBJ1-1, the complete variable domain is DSGVTQTPKHLITATGQRVTLRCSPRSGDLSVYWYQQSLDQGLQFLIQYYNGEERAKGNILERFSAQQFPDLHSELNLSSLELGDSALYFCASSRGTGGSSATEAFFGQGTRLTVV.

This chain uses TRBV28 with TRBJ2-1; 11 positions match TRBD1. The V segment lost 7 bases and the J segment 6 bases; nucleotides outside the gene matches: 5. In germline, CDR1 is MDHEN, CDR2 SYDVKM. CDR3 length equals 14 residues. The CDR3 region is CASKGQGGSNEQFF. Here the CDR3 DNA reads TGTGCCAGCAAGGGACAGGGGGGAAGCAATGAGCAGTTCTTC.

The rearrangement links TRBV28 to TRBJ2-5; a possible D gene is TRBD1 (6 bases). This CDR3 spans 11 amino acids. Germline V gene sequence: CDR1 MDHEN, CDR2 SYDVKM. V was cut by 6 bases and J by 10 bases, with 12 bases left in between. CDR3 loop: CASRSGVYQYF. The CDR3 DNA follows: TGTGCCAGCAGGTCAGGGGTATACCAGTACTTC.

This chain connects TRBV5-6 to TRBJ1-4; D might be TRBD1 (6 bases). With 0 bases removed from V and 8 bases from J, the gap between germline ends came to 26 bases. The CDR3 contains 19 residues. Germline V gene data show CDR1 as SGHDT and CDR2 as YYEEEE. CDR3: CASSLGGILLRGAGEKLFF. The CDR3 coding sequence is TGTGCCAGCAGCTTGGGGGGTATCCTGCTCAGGGGCGCAGGAGAAAAACTGTTTTTT.

The chain links TRBV6-5 to TRBJ2-7; maybe TRBD2 (5 bases). V dropped 6 bases and J dropped 7 bases, with 16 bases sitting between them. The CDR3 spans 13 residues. The V gene's germline CDR1 is MNHEY and CDR2 SVGAGI. CDR3 nucleotide sequence: TGTGCCAGCAGCCGGGCCCCAGCGGTTGAGCAGTACTTC. This translates into CASSRAPAVEQYF.

The CDR3: CASSSQQDYGYTF. The CDR3 nucleotides read TGCGCCAGCAGCTCACAGCAGGACTATGGCTACACCTTC. The J gene is TRBJ1-2, the V gene TRBV5-1, with D hard to call. The V end was cut by 3 bases, the J end by 3 bases, with 9 bases between. CDR3 length equals 13 residues. Germline V gene data show CDR1 as SGHRS and CDR2 as YFSETQ.

The chain couples TRBV28 to TRBJ2-1; 9 nucleotides line up with TRBD1. Unmatched junction bases numbered 6, after V lost 5 bases and J lost 1 base. There are 16 residues in the CDR3. Germline V lookup: CDR1 MDHEN, CDR2 SYDVKM. CDR3: CASSLTGQGSYNEQFF. The CDR3, as DNA: TGTGCCAGCAGTCTAACGGGACAGGGTTCCTACAATGAGCAGTTCTTC.

This chain joins TRBV28 and TRBJ2-1, with D uncertain. The CDR3 covers 12 residues. The germline V gene encodes CDR1 MDHEN and CDR2 SYDVKM. Deletions cut 8 bases from V and 0 bases from J, with 5 bases between. Here the CDR3 reads CASCLSYNEQFF. The DNA of the CDR3 is TGTGCCAGCTGTCTCTCCTACAATGAGCAGTTCTTC.

This rearrangement joins TRBV15 to TRBJ2-5; 7 positions agree with TRBD2. Germline V gives CDR1 LNHNV, CDR2 YYDKDF (reference sequence). V lost 0 bases and J lost 6; bases outside the gene matches: 16. The CDR3 runs to 18 residues. The CDR3 nucleotides are TGTGCCACCAGCAGAGATGTGGGGCGGGGGAGGGCCAGAAAGACCCAGTACTTC. Translated: CATSRDVGRGRARKTQYF.